What follows are 6 T cell receptor beta chains derived from one specimen sequenced in a study of T cell repertoires in cytomegalovirus infection. One entry per CDR3 protein, called by TCRdb with MiXCR from the reads. The sample contains more than 650,000 distinct CDR3 sequences, 35% to 45% of which appear only once. Source material: PBMCs. The receptor set was obtained from a human donor in good health (CMV status not recorded). Some clones in this sample may be carry-over from other donors' samples.

This clonotype was counted between two and nine times. This chain joins TRBV12-3 or TRBV12-4 and TRBJ1-4; 8 nucleotides match TRBD1. With 3 bases clipped from V and 4 bases from J, the junction kept 7 bases outside the gene matches. CDR3 length: 16 amino acids. The CDR3 bases are TGTGCCAGCAGTTTGGGGCAGGGGGCTGGTAATGAAAAACTGTTTTTT. Translated, it gives CASSLGQGAGNEKLFF.

The V and J genes are TRBV12-3 or TRBV12-4 and TRBJ1-6; 12 bases are a match to TRBD1. The CDR3 spans 15 residues. Trimming removed 3 bases from V and 14 bases from J; junction bases left unmatched: 8. Here the CDR3 DNA reads TGTGCCAGCAGTTTGTCCGGGACAGGGGGCATGTCCCTCCACTTT. It specifies CASSLSGTGGMSLHF.

This clonotype was counted once. The rearrangement joins TRBV7-9 to TRBJ1-4; TRBD1 is a possible D gene (6 bases). CDR3 length: 19 residues. Germline-derived CDR1 and CDR2 are SEHNR and FQNEAQ (reference sequence). V lost 1 base, J lost 3 bases, and 21 bases lay in between. The CDR3 sequence: CASSLEGTFTPAPNEKLFF. In DNA, the CDR3 is TGTGCCAGCAGCTTAGAAGGGACATTCACCCCTGCACCTAATGAAAAACTGTTTTTT.

This clonotype was seen a handful of times. J is TRBJ2-2 and V is TRBV7-9, with 14 bases fitting TRBD2. V was pared by 6 bases and J by 5 bases, with 11 bases of the junction left unmatched. There are 18 residues in the CDR3. Germline loops: CDR1 SEHNR, CDR2 FQNEAQ (reference sequence). CDR3 in DNA: TGTGCCAGCAGGCACCGCGGACTAGCGGGAGGAGGGACCGGGGAGCTGTTTTTT. Amino acids: CASRHRGLAGGGTGELFF.

The chain uses TRBV11-2 and TRBJ2-2; no clear D gene. Germline V gene data show CDR1 as SGHAT and CDR2 as FQNNGV. The CDR3 loop spans 13 amino acids. Deletions cut 6 bases from V and 4 bases from J, with 9 bases between. The CDR3 reads CASRLVGTGELFF. CDR3 coding DNA: TGTGCCAGCAGACTGGTGGGCACCGGGGAGCTGTTTTTT.

The V gene is TRBV19, the J gene TRBJ1-4; D gene unclear. Trimming pared 7 bases from V and 7 bases from J, leaving 10 bases between. The CDR3 runs 12 residues. CDR1 and CDR2 (germline): LNHDA, SQIVND (reference sequence). The CDR3, as DNA: TGTGCCAGTACGAATTGGGGTGAAAAACTGTTTTTT. Translation gives CASTNWGEKLFF.